Listed below are T cell receptor beta chains from one sample, sequenced in a study of blood T cell repertoires in COVID-19. Using immunoSEQ multiplex PCR, the repertoire was profiled, and TCRdb retains in-frame clones only, with some absent. The repertoire includes roughly 200,000 clones, around four fifths of them detected once, and approximately 3% sits in the top ten. Sequencing used peripheral blood. These receptors were taken from a woman of 80 years or more with active or convalescent COVID-19. Each CDR3 is given with its conserved first and last residue. D genes are given only for firm matches. Only some rows state a clone size, as once, few, many or a class for expanded clones.

>TRBJ2-5|few|.|TRBV7-2
CASSLGGHPSQETQYF
TGTGCCAGCAGCTTAGGGGGCCATCCCTCCCAAGAGACCCAGTACTTC
>TRBJ2-2|.|.|TRBV25-1
CASGSLQNTGELFF
TGTGCCAGCGGCTCGTTGCAGAACACCGGGGAGCTGTTTTTT
>TRBJ2-1|.|.|TRBV10-3
CATSGVSEVEQFF
TGTGCCACCTCCGGTGTTAGCGAAGTTGAGCAGTTCTTC
>TRBJ1-4|once|.|TRBV12-3/TRBV12-4
CASSPSRSGKLFF
TGTGCCAGCAGTCCGTCAAGGTCAGGAAAACTGTTTTTT
>TRBJ1-5|.|.|TRBV28
CASSRGLDGSQNQPQHF
TGTGCCAGCAGTCGGGGATTGGACGGCAGCCAAAATCAGCCCCAGCATTTT
>TRBJ2-6|.|.|TRBV5-1
CASSPQPVGANVLTF
TGCGCCAGCAGCCCACAGCCCGTGGGGGCCAACGTCCTGACTTTC
>TRBJ2-1|.|TRBD2|TRBV7-6
CASSSSGGLYNEQFF
TGTGCCAGCAGCTCTAGCGGGGGACTCTACAATGAGCAGTTCTTC
>TRBJ2-6|.|.|TRBV6-1
CASSERGLSTGANVLTF
TGTGCCAGCAGTGAAAGGGGGTTAAGTACTGGGGCCAACGTCCTGACTTTC
>TRBJ2-3|.|.|TRBV3-1/TRBV3-2
CASSPHPTGDTQYF
TGTGCCAGCAGCCCGCACCCGACCGGGGATACGCAGTATTTT
>TRBJ1-5|once|TRBD1|TRBV5-6
CASKRTGYDQPQHF
TGTGCCAGCAAAAGGACAGGGTACGATCAGCCCCAGCATTTT
>TRBJ1-6|.|.|TRBV14
CASSQGPGSPLHF
TGTGCCAGCAGCCAGGGGCCCGGTTCACCCCTCCACTTT
>TRBJ2-3|.|TRBD2|TRBV7-6
CASSLARAGAATQYF
TGTGCCAGCAGCTTAGCTCGAGCGGGGGCCGCTACGCAGTATTTT
>TRBJ1-1|.|.|TRBV5-6
CASTQQWTAVNTEAFF
TGTGCCAGCACCCAGCAATGGACAGCGGTGAACACTGAAGCTTTCTTT
>TRBJ2-7|once|TRBD1|TRBV6-5
CASKSGQGIYEQYF
TGTGCCAGCAAATCGGGACAGGGTATCTACGAGCAGTACTTC
>TRBJ2-7|.|TRBD1|TRBV5-6
CASSLRRGLNEQYF
TGTGCCAGCAGCTTACGCAGGGGGCTGAACGAGCAGTACTTC
>TRBJ1-4|.|TRBD1|TRBV5-6
CASSPNFGTGNEKLFF
TGTGCCAGCAGCCCTAACTTTGGGACAGGGAATGAAAAACTGTTTTTT
>TRBJ1-3|.|.|TRBV5-1
CASSPEPGGSGNTIYF
TGCGCCAGCAGCCCTGAACCGGGGGGCTCTGGAAACACCATATATTTT
>TRBJ1-1|.|TRBD1|TRBV9
CASSVGTGTEAFF
TGTGCCAGCAGCGTGGGGACAGGGACTGAAGCTTTCTTT
>TRBJ2-7|.|TRBD1|TRBV28
CASSSASTGPGEQYF
TGTGCCAGCAGTTCAGCCTCGACAGGGCCGGGCGAGCAGTACTTC
>TRBJ1-2|.|.|TRBV11-2
CASSARDLGPYTF
TGTGCCAGCAGCGCGCGGGATCTGGGCCCCTACACCTTC
>TRBJ2-5|.|.|TRBV24-1
CATSDRGIGETQYF
TGTGCCACCAGTGACCGGGGGATTGGAGAGACCCAGTACTTC
>TRBJ2-3|.|.|TRBV5-1
CASRGGAGSTDTQYF
TGCGCCAGCCGAGGGGGGGCTGGGAGCACAGATACGCAGTATTTT
>TRBJ2-1|.|.|TRBV7-6
CASSLVGDEQFF
TGTGCCAGCAGCTTAGTAGGGGATGAGCAGTTCTTC
>TRBJ2-7|.|TRBD1|TRBV4-2
CASSHRTGGYEQYF
TGTGCCAGCAGCCATCGAACAGGGGGCTACGAGCAGTACTTC
>TRBJ2-1|.|TRBD2|TRBV6-2/TRBV6-3
CASSYRLAGGPNTMTNNEQFF
TGTGCCAGCAGTTACAGGCTAGCGGGGGGGCCTAATACAATGACGAACAATGAGCAGTTCTTC
>TRBJ2-2|.|.|TRBV2
CASSPGFGELFF
TGTGCCAGCAGTCCGGGGTTCGGGGAGCTGTTTTTT
>TRBJ1-4|once|.|TRBV16
CASSLMRGTNEKLFF
TGTGCCAGCAGCCTAATGCGGGGAACTAATGAAAAACTGTTTTTT
>TRBJ1-5|.|.|TRBV3-1/TRBV3-2
CASSQTRGNQPQHF
TGTGCCAGCAGCCAGACCAGGGGAAATCAGCCCCAGCATTTT
>TRBJ2-1|.|TRBD2|TRBV28
CALSGGNEQFF
TGTGCCCTCAGCGGGGGGAATGAGCAGTTCTTC
>TRBJ1-3|once|.|TRBV6-6
CASDPREQSSGNTIYF
TGTGCCAGCGACCCTCGGGAACAGAGCTCTGGAAACACCATATATTTT